The present entry profiles one T cell receptor (beta chain) with its context. The target antigen is unknown. The protocol was immunoSEQ multiplex PCR, while the TCRdb copy is restricted to in-frame clones and leaves out a portion. The table lists 90,000 to 120,000 clones, 87% of them singletons. These data originate in a study of T cell responses to AZD1222 COVID-19 vaccine. Study-wide background: Second-dose intervals near 4 or 12 weeks were combined.

Study conclusions and caveats: Spike-specific TCR repertoires showed rising breadth and depth after two AZD1222 doses. A mostly white British donor set with more females was recruited, and clonal diversity was possibly underestimated. It was only a handful of AZD1222 recipients who were seropositive at baseline.

Germline V gives CDR1 MNHNY, CDR2 SVGAGI (reference sequence). The CDR3 is made up of 15 amino acids. The V and J ends lost 2 bases and 3 bases, in that order; junction bases with no gene match: 5. This chain connects TRBV6-6 to TRBJ2-7; the match to TRBD2 covers 9 bases. Material: peripheral blood, obtained on day 0 of AZD1222 vaccination. This receptor was identified in an adult in good health. The CDR3 sequence is CASSYAGTSSYEQYF. Here the CDR3 DNA reads TGTGCCAGCAGTTACGCTGGGACTAGCAGCTACGAGCAGTACTTC.